This is a list of T cell receptor beta chains from one sample in a study of control samples from healthy donors and cancer patients. TCRdb's copy holds only in-frame clones and misses some; the assay was immunoSEQ multiplex PCR. Counted here are 75,000 to 95,000 clones, around nine tenths occurring once; the ten biggest clones make up over 3%. The source material was blood. Receptor source: a woman under 30 in good health. Both conserved end residues are trimmed from each CDR3.

cdr3_aa v_call
ASSLLGQGGTYGYT TRBV5-4
ASGLVTGSSYEQY TRBV12-5
ASSPATTGGSGGYT TRBV28
ASSDRDSYGYT TRBV10-2
ASSIRQGAEIEKLF TRBV19
ASSPDRDNEQF TRBV2
ASNTYSGEETQY TRBV2
ASSDSGGYNEQF TRBV6-1
ATSGYPPNTSTDTQY TRBV24-1
ASSLWGGTASWETQY TRBV13
ASSLGPRLAGGSEQF TRBV5-6
ASSVGADTQY TRBV7-3
ASSASGGGGEQY TRBV7-9
ASLGYEQY TRBV2
ASSVPRGTDTQY TRBV2
ATSRDIEAGVNYGYT TRBV15
ASSPMALAGNTEAF TRBV5-5
ASSLLDRGLLDGYT TRBV5-4
ASSMDRTNYGYT TRBV5-4
ASGTGRNQPQH TRBV2
ASRSGANVLT TRBV27
ASTTGINQPQH TRBV19
ASSLGGDVEKLF TRBV7-2
ASSYGQGYGYT TRBV7-9
ASSPGEGGYYEQY TRBV5-4
ASSRDRNYGYT TRBV5-6
ASRGGLAGVSSYEQY TRBV5-1
ASSLRQGVNTGELF TRBV2
ASSVGWGQGVISQPQH TRBV19
ASSEQAAAGNTIY TRBV25-1
ASSYSGDGYT TRBV6-5
ASSLDAGAYGYT TRBV5-8
ASSDSGTSDYGYT TRBV6-4
ASSRGQGEAATNEKLF TRBV6-6
ASRDGTGSFYGYT TRBV2
ASSLEGQGTEGYT TRBV5-1
ASSQPAILKEKLF TRBV18
ASSLGGGGPYEQY TRBV27
SVKVYRGYT TRBV20-1
ASRPQGTRAEAF TRBV2
ASSSLGPLDTQY TRBV7-2
ASSDPGLAGSYEQY TRBV5-1
ASSQYAGQNQPQH TRBV3-1/TRBV3-2
ASSSSWDGYT TRBV12-3/TRBV12-4
ASSVDNEKLF TRBV9
ASSLYLQETQY TRBV13
SVNSLSYEQY TRBV29-1
ASSQGGRLAF TRBV3-1/TRBV3-2
ASSLASGQKNYGYT TRBV3-1/TRBV3-2